The 13 T cell receptor beta chains in this list originate from one sample, sequenced in a study of CD8+CD57+ T cells in acquired aplastic anemia. Investigators profiled TCR beta VDJ and CDR3 from genomic DNA template. MiXCR, applied by TCRdb to the reads, yields one record per CDR3 protein. The repertoire includes under 75,000 distinct CDR3 sequences, around half of them detected once, and about 8.5% sits in the top ten. Source material: sorted CD4+, CD8+, or CD8+CD57+ T cells (not recorded which) from PBMCs. The receptors were gathered from a human donor in good health, serving as a control.

The J gene is TRBJ1-5, the V gene TRBV11-2; maybe TRBD1 (5 bases). The germline CDR1 and CDR2 sequences are SGHAT and FQNNGV. The CDR3 loop spans 17 amino acids. Trimming stripped 1 base from V and 5 bases from J, with 18 bases between. The CDR3 bases are TGTGCCAGCAGCTTAGTCGAGGGGTTAAGAGGGGATCAGCCCCAGCATTTT. It is translated as CASSLVEGLRGDQPQHF. The whole variable domain, remainder taken from reference TRBV11-2 and TRBJ1-5, is EAGVAQSPRYKIIEKRQSVAFWCNPISGHATLYWYQQILGQGPKLLIQFQNNGVVDDSQLPKDRFSAERLKGVDSTLKIQPAKLEDSAVYLCASSLVEGLRGDQPQHFGDGTRLSIL.

The chain carries TRBV2 and TRBJ2-3; 10 positions match TRBD2. Per the germline V gene, CDR1 is SNHLY and CDR2 is FYNNEI. CDR3 size: 15 residues. J was trimmed by 4 bases and V by 6 bases; bases with no gene match: 7. CDR3 coding DNA: TGTGCCAGCAGGGCCCTAGCGGGAGTCCCAGATACGCAGTATTTT. Its translation is CASRALAGVPDTQYF. The full variable domain, in which reference TRBV2 and TRBJ2-3 provide the parts outside the CDR3, is EPEVTQTPSHQVTQMGQEVILRCVPISNHLYFYWYRQILGQKVEFLVSFYNNEISEKSEIFDDQFSVERPDGSNFTLKIRSTKLEDSAMYFCASRALAGVPDTQYFGPGTRLTVL.

The V call is TRBV20-1, the J call TRBJ2-5; tentative D call: TRBD1 (5 bases). Germline V gene lookup returns CDR1 DFQATT and CDR2 SNEGSKA (reference sequence). The CDR3 totals 14 residues. V was cut by 3 bases and J by 1 base, with 12 bases left in between. CDR3 nucleotide sequence: TGCAGTGCTAGTGGGGCGTCGATCCAAGAGACCCAGTACTTC. It specifies CSASGASIQETQYF.

Worth noting for this clonotype: A much bigger clone sits one base away, suggesting this may be a read error. The chain couples TRBV4-3 to TRBJ2-7; weak D call: TRBD1 (6 bases). Germline V lookup: CDR1 LGHNA, CDR2 YSLEER. The CDR3 runs 16 residues. V was clipped by 1 base and J by 3 bases, with 16 bases between them. The CDR3 DNA reads as TGCGCCAGCAGCCAAGTGTCTGGACAGTTGAACTACGAGCAGTACTTC. It encodes CASSQVSGQLNYEQYF.

The V call is TRBV20-1, the J call TRBJ2-5; D gene unclear. The V end lost 3 bases, the J end lost 4 bases, and 9 bases lay between the germline ends. CDR1 is DFQATT and CDR2 is SNEGSKA in the germline V gene (reference sequence). The CDR3 has 12 residues. In DNA form, the CDR3 reads TGCAGTGCTAGGTCGAGCGTAGAGACCCAGTACTTC. Amino acids: CSARSSVETQYF.

The rearrangement uses TRBV25-1 and TRBJ1-1, with D possibly matching TRBD1 (6 bases). The CDR3 totals 12 residues. The V end lost 3 bases, the J end lost 11 bases, and 13 bases lay between the germline ends. Germline V gene data show CDR1 as MGHDK and CDR2 as SYGVNS. CDR3 bases: TGTGCCAGCAGTGATAACAGGGACGTTGCTTTCTTT. Its protein product is CASSDNRDVAFF.

In its sample, this clonotype was seen many times. The chain links TRBV4-1 to TRBJ1-2, with TRBD1 as a possible D gene (6 bases). CDR1 and CDR2 (germline): MGHRA, YSYEKL. The CDR3 is 15 amino acids. V lost 7 bases and J lost 2, with 17 bases in between. DNA of the CDR3: TGCGCCAGCAATCAGCACAGGGAACAGAACTATGGCTACACCTTC. Its protein product is CASNQHREQNYGYTF.

There are a few counts of this clonotype. This chain links TRBV27 with TRBJ2-7; 8 bases agree with TRBD1. CDR3 length: 13 amino acids. Germline V gives CDR1 MNHEY, CDR2 SMNVEV (reference sequence). V shed 5 bases, J shed 12 bases, and the junction held 12 bases outside the gene matches. The CDR3 DNA reads TGTGCCAGCAGTACCTCGGGACAGGCCCCCCGGTACTTC. It specifies CASSTSGQAPRYF.

This clonotype was seen repeatedly, ten times or more. J is TRBJ2-1 and V is TRBV7-9; perhaps TRBD1 as D (5 bases). The CDR3 consists of 15 residues. Deletions cut 4 bases from V and 3 bases from J, with 13 bases between. CDR1 is SEHNR and CDR2 is FQNEAQ in the germline V gene (reference sequence). The CDR3 sequence is CASSSQENNYNEQFF. The CDR3 bases are TGTGCCAGCAGCTCACAGGAAAATAACTACAATGAGCAGTTCTTC.

In this sample, this clonotype turned up many times. The J gene is TRBJ2-7, the V gene TRBV30; no firm D call. Germline loops: CDR1 GTSNPN, CDR2 SVGIG (reference sequence). The CDR3 loop spans 11 amino acids. V shed 6 bases and J shed 0 bases, with 6 bases lying between them. The CDR3 sequence: CACRVSYEQYF. The DNA for the CDR3 is TGTGCCTGCAGAGTCTCCTACGAGCAGTACTTC.

J is TRBJ2-5 and V is TRBV10-2, with D possibly TRBD1 on 5 matching bases. V lost 4 bases and J lost 2, with 8 bases in between. Germline loops: CDR1 WSHSY, CDR2 SAAADI. There are 13 residues in the CDR3. CDR3 sequence (DNA): TGCGCCAGCAGTGCCACAGGACAAGAGACCCAGTACTTC. Residues: CASSATGQETQYF.

The V and J genes are TRBV29-1 and TRBJ1-2; possible D gene TRBD1, 5 bases. There are 13 residues in the CDR3. V was clipped by 1 base and J by 2 bases, with 8 bases between them. Germline V lookup: CDR1 SQVTM, CDR2 ANQGSEA. CDR3 sequence (DNA): TGCAGCGTTGAAGTTTACAGGAACTATGGCTACACCTTC. Translated: CSVEVYRNYGYTF.

The chain has TRBV12-3 or TRBV12-4 and TRBJ1-5; a possible D gene is TRBD1 (5 bases). The V and J ends lost 6 bases and 5 bases respectively, with 11 bases between them. CDR3 size: 13 residues. The CDR3 loop reads CASRGEGHQPQHF. In nucleotides, the CDR3 is TGTGCCAGCAGGGGGGAGGGTCATCAGCCCCAGCATTTT.